The clone carrying this TCR beta chain came up a few times. The record originates from a study of cytomegalovirus exposure and HLA in healthy donors. V was shortened by 1 base and J by 0 bases, with 16 bases between the two germline ends. CDR1 is KGHSH and CDR2 is LQKENI in the germline V gene. The CDR3 totals 19 residues. PCR primers comprised 60 Vbeta and 13 Jbeta primers. TCRdb's copy holds only in-frame clones and misses some; the assay was immunoSEQ multiplex PCR. The sample carries about 94,000 clones, roughly 76% recorded once. This rearrangement joins TRBV18 to TRBJ2-6, with D perhaps matching TRBD1 (6 bases). The source material was PBMCs. The TCR was taken from a male donor in good health and CMV-seronegative. The CDR3 nucleotides are TGTGCCAGCTCACCACGATTGGGGGCCGTCACCTCTGGGGCCAACGTCCTGACTTTC. Its translation: CASSPRLGAVTSGANVLTF.